The 7 T cell receptor beta chains presented below share a single source sample, sequenced in a study of monozygotic twins with cystic fibrosis. Measured with immunoSEQ multiplex PCR; TCRdb has only the in-frame clones, and not every one. Here the sample spans 30,000 to 35,000 clones, 66% being singletons. The source material was blood. The receptors derive from a girl between 5 and 17 years old with cystic fibrosis.

The V and J genes are TRBV14 and TRBJ1-1; D may be TRBD1 (5 bases). The CDR3 runs to 16 residues. CDR1 is SGHDN, CDR2 FVKESK, per germline. Trimming pared 0 bases from V and 1 base from J, leaving 12 bases between. CDR3 protein: CASSQDPGQGNTEAFF. For the CDR3, the DNA is TGTGCCAGCAGCCAAGATCCCGGGCAGGGGAACACTGAAGCTTTCTTT.

The V gene is TRBV9, the J gene TRBJ2-2, with D hard to call. The CDR3 is 15 residues long. The germline CDR1 and CDR2 sequences are SGDLS and YYNGEE. The ends were cut back, 0 bases at V and 0 bases at J, with 6 bases in the middle. The CDR3 spells CASSVESANTGELFF. The CDR3 DNA follows: TGTGCCAGCAGCGTAGAGTCCGCGAACACCGGGGAGCTGTTTTTT.

This clone was picked up one time. CDR3 residues: CASSQVRRGLADSYNEQFF. The CDR3 DNA reads as TGTGCCAGCAGCCAAGTCCGCCGCGGCTTAGCGGATTCCTACAATGAGCAGTTCTTC. V gene TRBV4-2 combines with J gene TRBJ2-1; tentative D call: TRBD2 (6 bases). The length of the CDR3 is 19 residues. The germline V gene has CDR1 LGHNA and CDR2 YNFKEQ. The V and J ends lost 1 base and 1 base respectively, with 20 bases between them.

In this sample, this clone turned up a few times. Additional DNA sequences in this sample encode the identical CDR3. This chain connects TRBV2 to TRBJ1-1; D not resolved. The CDR3 is made up of 13 amino acids. Germline V gene sequence: CDR1 SNHLY, CDR2 FYNNEI. Trimming removed 4 bases at V and 4 bases at J, with 10 bases between. CDR3 amino acids: CASSVKGGTEAFF. CDR3 DNA: TGTGCCAGCAGTGTAAAAGGTGGCACTGAAGCTTTCTTT. Filled out from reference TRBV2 and TRBJ1-1, the complete variable domain reads EPEVTQTPSHQVTQMGQEVILRCVPISNHLYFYWYRQILGQKVEFLVSFYNNEISEKSEIFDDQFSVERPDGSNFTLKIRSTKLEDSAMYFCASSVKGGTEAFFGQGTRLTVV.

J is TRBJ2-7 and V is TRBV7-2; 10 bases line up with TRBD2. The germline CDR1 and CDR2 sequences are SGHTA and FQGNSA. The length of the CDR3 is 15 residues. The V and J ends lost 4 bases and 0 bases, in that order; junction bases with no gene match: 3. CDR3 in DNA: TGTGCCAGCAGCTCCGGACTAGCGGACTCCTACGAGCAGTACTTC. As protein: CASSSGLADSYEQYF.

The table lists this clone with a few counts. The genes are TRBV18 and TRBJ2-1; 7 bases agree with TRBD1. Per germline, CDR1 KGHSH and CDR2 LQKENI. CDR3 length: 14 residues. Germline trimming cut 9 bases from V and 0 bases from J; bases unmatched to any gene: 5. CDR3 DNA sequence: TGTGCCAGTTCGAGGGACAGCTCCTACAATGAGCAGTTCTTC. Translated: CASSRDSSYNEQFF.

In this sample, this clone turned up once. The genes are TRBV7-2 and TRBJ2-1; D is possibly TRBD2 (5 bases). The CDR3 totals 14 residues. V was pared by 2 bases and J by 4 bases, with 9 bases between. Germline-derived CDR1 and CDR2 are SGHTA and FQGNSA. As DNA, the CDR3 is TGTGCCAGCAGCTTATCGCGACTATACAATGAGCAGTTCTTC. Its translation is CASSLSRLYNEQFF. Full variable domain (outside the CDR3, taken from reference TRBV7-2 and TRBJ2-1): GAGVSQSPSNKVTEKGKDVELRCDPISGHTALYWYRQSLGQGLEFLIYFQGNSAPDKSGLPSDRFSAERTGGSVSTLTIQRTQQEDSAVYLCASSLSRLYNEQFFGPGTRLTVL.